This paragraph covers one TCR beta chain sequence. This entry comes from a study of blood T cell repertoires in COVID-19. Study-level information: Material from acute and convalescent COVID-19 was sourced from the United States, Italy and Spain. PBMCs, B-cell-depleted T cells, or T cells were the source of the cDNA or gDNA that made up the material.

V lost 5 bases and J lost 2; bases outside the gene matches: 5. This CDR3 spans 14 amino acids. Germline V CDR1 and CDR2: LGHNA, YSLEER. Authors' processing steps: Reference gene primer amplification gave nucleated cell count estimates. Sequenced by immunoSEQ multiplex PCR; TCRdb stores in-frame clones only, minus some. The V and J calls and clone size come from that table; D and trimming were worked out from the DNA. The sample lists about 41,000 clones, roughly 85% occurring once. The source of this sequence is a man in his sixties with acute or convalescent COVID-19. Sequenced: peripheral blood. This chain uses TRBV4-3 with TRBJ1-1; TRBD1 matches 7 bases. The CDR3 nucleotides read TGCGCCAGCAGCTCACAGGGGTTCAACACTGAAGCTTTCTTT. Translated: CASSSQGFNTEAFF.